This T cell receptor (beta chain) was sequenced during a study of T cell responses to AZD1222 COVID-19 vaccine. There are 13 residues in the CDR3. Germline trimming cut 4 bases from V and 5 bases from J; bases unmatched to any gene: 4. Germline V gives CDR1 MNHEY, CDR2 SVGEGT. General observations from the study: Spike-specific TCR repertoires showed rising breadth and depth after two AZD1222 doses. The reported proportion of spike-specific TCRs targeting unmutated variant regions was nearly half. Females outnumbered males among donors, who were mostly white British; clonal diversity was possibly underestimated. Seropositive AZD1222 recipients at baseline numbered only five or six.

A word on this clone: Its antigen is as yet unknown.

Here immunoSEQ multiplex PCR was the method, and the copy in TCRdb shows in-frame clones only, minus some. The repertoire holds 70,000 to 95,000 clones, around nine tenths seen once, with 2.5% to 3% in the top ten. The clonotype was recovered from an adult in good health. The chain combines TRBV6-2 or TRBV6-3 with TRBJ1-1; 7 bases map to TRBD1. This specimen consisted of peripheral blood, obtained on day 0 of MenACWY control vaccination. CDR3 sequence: CASSLTGVTEAFF. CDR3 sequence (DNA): TGTGCCAGCAGTTTAACAGGGGTTACTGAAGCTTTCTTT.